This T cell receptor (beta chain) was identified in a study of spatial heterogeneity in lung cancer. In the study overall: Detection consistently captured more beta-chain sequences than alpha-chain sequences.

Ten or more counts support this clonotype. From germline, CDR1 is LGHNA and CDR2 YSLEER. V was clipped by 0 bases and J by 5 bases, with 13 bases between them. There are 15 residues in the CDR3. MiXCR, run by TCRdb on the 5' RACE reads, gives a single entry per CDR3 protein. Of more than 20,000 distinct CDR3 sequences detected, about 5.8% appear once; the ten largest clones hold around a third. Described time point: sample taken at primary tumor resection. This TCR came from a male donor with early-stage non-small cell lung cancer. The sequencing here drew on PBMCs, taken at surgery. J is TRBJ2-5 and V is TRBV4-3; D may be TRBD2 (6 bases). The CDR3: CASSQDGGAGETQYF. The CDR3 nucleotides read TGCGCCAGCAGCCAAGATGGCGGGGCCGGGGAGACCCAGTACTTC.